A single T cell receptor beta chain is shown here with its context. Its antigen is unknown. Whereas donors were nominally healthy upon sampling, unrecorded immune exposures were probable. 60 Vbeta and 13 Jbeta primers were used in PCR. The protocol was immunoSEQ multiplex PCR, while the TCRdb copy is restricted to in-frame clones and leaves out a portion. The sample consists of 110,000 to 150,000 clones, over 70% of them appearing once. This entry belongs to a study of cytomegalovirus exposure and HLA in healthy donors. Broader study findings: Sequencing artifact likely explains a cluster of highly shared sequence variants. According to the study, 160 or so TCR beta chains were cytomegalovirus-associated.

V lost 1 base and J lost 3; bases outside the gene matches: 2. CDR1 is SEHNR and CDR2 is FQNEAQ in the germline V gene (reference sequence). The CDR3 covers 16 residues. Sequencing was done on a sample of PBMCs. This chain joins TRBV7-9 and TRBJ2-3; TRBD1 matches at 12 bases. This TCR came from a man younger than 40 in good health and CMV-seronegative. The chain's CDR3 is CASSLGDRGLTDTQYF. Written as DNA, the CDR3 is TGTGCCAGCAGCTTAGGGGACAGGGGGCTGACAGATACGCAGTATTTT.